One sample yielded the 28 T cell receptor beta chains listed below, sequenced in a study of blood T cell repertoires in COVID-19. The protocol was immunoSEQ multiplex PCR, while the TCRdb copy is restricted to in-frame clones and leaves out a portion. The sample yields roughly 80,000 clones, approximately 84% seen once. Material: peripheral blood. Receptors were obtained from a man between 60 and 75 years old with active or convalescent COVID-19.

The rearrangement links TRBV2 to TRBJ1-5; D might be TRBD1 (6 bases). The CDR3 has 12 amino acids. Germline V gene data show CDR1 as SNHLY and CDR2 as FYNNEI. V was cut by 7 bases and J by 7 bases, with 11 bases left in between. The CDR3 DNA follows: TGTGCCAGCACTCCGACAGGACAGCCCCAGCATTTT. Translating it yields CASTPTGQPQHF. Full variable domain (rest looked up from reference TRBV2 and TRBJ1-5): EPEVTQTPSHQVTQMGQEVILRCVPISNHLYFYWYRQILGQKVEFLVSFYNNEISEKSEIFDDQFSVERPDGSNFTLKIRSTKLEDSAMYFCASTPTGQPQHFGDGTRLSIL.

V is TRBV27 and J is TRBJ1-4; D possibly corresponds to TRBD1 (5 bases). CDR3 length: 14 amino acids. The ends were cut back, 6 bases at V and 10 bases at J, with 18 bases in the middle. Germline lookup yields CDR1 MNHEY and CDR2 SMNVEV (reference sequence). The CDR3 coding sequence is TGTGCCAGCAGACCGACGGGGGGTCTGACAAAACTGTTTTTT. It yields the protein CASRPTGGLTKLFF.

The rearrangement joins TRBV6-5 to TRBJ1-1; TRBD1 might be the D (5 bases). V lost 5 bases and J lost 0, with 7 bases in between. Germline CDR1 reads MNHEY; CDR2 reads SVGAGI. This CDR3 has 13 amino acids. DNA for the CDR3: TGTGCCAGCAGTACGACAGTGAACACTGAAGCTTTCTTT. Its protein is CASSTTVNTEAFF.

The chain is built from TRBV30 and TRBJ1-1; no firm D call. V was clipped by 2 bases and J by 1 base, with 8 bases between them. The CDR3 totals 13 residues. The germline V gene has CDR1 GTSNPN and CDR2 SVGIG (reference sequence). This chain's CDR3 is CAWSRSSNTEAFF. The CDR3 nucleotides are TGTGCCTGGAGTCGGTCCTCGAACACTGAAGCTTTCTTT.

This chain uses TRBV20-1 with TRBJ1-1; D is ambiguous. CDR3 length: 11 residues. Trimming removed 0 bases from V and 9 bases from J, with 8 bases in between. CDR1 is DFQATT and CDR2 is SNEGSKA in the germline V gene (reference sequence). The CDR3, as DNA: TGCAGTGCTAGAGATCCCCCAAAAGCTTTCTTT. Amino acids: CSARDPPKAFF.

The CDR3: CARRVGRGGPGELFF. The DNA for the CDR3 is TGTGCCCGCCGCGTGGGGCGGGGGGGCCCCGGGGAGCTGTTTTTT. The rearrangement links TRBV5-6 to TRBJ2-2, with 9 nucleotides matching TRBD2. CDR1 and CDR2 from the germline V gene are SGHDT and YYEEEE. The CDR3 runs 15 residues. V shed 10 bases and J 6 bases; nucleotides not matched to a gene: 13.

This CDR3 is CASSPPPDRGLNIQYF. CDR3 DNA: TGTGCCAGCAGTCCCCCCCCCGACAGGGGGCTGAACATTCAGTACTTC. The chain joins TRBV27 to TRBJ2-4; 10 bases line up with TRBD1. The ends lost 5 bases at V and 7 bases at J; junction bases unmatched: 11. The V gene's germline CDR1 is MNHEY and CDR2 SMNVEV (reference sequence). The CDR3 loop spans 16 amino acids.

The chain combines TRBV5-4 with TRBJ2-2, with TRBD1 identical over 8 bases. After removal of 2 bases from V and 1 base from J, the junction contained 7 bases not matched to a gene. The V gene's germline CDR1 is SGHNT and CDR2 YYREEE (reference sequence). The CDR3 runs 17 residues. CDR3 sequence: CASSLQVGTGNTGELFF. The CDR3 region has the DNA TGTGCCAGCAGCTTACAGGTTGGGACAGGGAACACCGGGGAGCTGTTTTTT. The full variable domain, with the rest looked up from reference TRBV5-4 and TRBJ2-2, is ETGVTQSPTHLIKTRGQQVTLRCSSQSGHNTVSWYQQALGQGPQFIFQYYREEENGRGNFPPRFSGLQFPNYSSELNVNALELDDSALYLCASSLQVGTGNTGELFFGEGSRLTVL.

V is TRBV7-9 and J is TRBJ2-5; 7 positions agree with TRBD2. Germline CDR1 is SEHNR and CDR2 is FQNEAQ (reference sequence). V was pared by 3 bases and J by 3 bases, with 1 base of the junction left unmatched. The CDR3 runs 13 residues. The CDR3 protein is CASSFGGEETQYF. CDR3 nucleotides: TGTGCCAGCAGCTTTGGGGGGGAAGAGACCCAGTACTTC. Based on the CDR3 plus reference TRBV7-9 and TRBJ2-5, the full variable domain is DTGVSQNPRHKITKRGQNVTFRCDPISEHNRLYWYRQTLGQGPEFLTYFQNEAQLEKSRLLSDRFSAERPKGSFSTLEIQRTEQGDSAMYLCASSFGGEETQYFGPGTRLLVL.

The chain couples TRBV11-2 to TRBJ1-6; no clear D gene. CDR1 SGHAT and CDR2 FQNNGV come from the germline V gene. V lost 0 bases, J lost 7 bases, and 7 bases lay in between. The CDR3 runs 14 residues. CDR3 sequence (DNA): TGTGCCAGCAGCTTAGATTACATCAATTCACCCCTCCACTTT. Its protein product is CASSLDYINSPLHF.

CDR3 coding DNA: TGTGCCTGGAGGATGGCCGGGACAGGGCGTCAGCCCCAGCATTTT. Its translation is CAWRMAGTGRQPQHF. This chain uses TRBV30 with TRBJ1-5; 9 nucleotides align to TRBD1. V was pared by 3 bases and J by 6 bases, with 9 bases of the junction left unmatched. Germline CDR1 and CDR2: GTSNPN and SVGIG (reference sequence). This CDR3 is 15 amino acids long.

The CDR3 spells CASSELGAGQSSNQPQHF. The CDR3 DNA is TGTGCCAGCAGTGAGCTTGGGGCGGGACAGAGCAGCAATCAGCCCCAGCATTTT. The chain recombines TRBV2 with TRBJ1-5, with 7 bases fitting TRBD1. The CDR3 totals 18 residues. The V gene's germline CDR1 is SNHLY and CDR2 FYNNEI. Trimming removed 3 bases from V and 1 base from J; junction bases left unmatched: 12.

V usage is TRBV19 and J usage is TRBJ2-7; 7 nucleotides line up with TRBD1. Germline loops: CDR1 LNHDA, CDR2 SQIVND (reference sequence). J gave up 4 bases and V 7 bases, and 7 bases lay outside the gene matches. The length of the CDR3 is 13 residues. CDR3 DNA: TGTGCCAGTACTACAGGGGACGCTTACGAGCAGTACTTC. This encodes CASTTGDAYEQYF.

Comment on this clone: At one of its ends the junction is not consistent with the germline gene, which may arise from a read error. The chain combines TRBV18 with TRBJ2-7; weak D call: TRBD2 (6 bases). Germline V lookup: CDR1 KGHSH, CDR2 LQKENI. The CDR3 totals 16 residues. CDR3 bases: TGTGCCAGCTCCCCGACGTTATTGAGGGACTCCCACGAGCAGTACTTC. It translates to CASSPTLLRDSHEQYF.

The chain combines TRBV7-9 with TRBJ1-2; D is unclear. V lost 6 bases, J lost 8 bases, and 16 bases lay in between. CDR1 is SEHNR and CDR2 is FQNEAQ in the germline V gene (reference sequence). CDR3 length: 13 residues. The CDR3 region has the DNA TGTGCCAGCAGGGCGGGAGGGCTCGGCGGCTACACCTTC. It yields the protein CASRAGGLGGYTF.

The CDR3 region is CASSSDRGRIYTF. The CDR3 nucleotides are TGTGCCAGCAGCTCAGACAGGGGTCGGATCTACACCTTC. V gene TRBV7-2 combines with J gene TRBJ1-2; TRBD1 aligns across 8 bases. The CDR3 covers 13 residues. V trimming: 4 bases; J trimming: 10 bases; junction bases outside the gene matches: 8. Germline V CDR1 and CDR2: SGHTA, FQGNSA.

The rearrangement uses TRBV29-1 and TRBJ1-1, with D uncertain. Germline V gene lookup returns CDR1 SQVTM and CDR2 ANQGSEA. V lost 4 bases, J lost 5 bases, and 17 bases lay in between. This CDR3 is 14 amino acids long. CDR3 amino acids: CSVVPPTSRTEAFF. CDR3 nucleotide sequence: TGCAGCGTTGTCCCACCTACCTCGAGGACTGAAGCTTTCTTT. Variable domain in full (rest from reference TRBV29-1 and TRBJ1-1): SAVISQKPSRDICQRGTSLTIQCQVDSQVTMMFWYRQQPGQSLTLIATANQGSEATYESGFVIDKFPISRPNLTFSTLTVSNMSPEDSSIYLCSVVPPTSRTEAFFGQGTRLTVV.

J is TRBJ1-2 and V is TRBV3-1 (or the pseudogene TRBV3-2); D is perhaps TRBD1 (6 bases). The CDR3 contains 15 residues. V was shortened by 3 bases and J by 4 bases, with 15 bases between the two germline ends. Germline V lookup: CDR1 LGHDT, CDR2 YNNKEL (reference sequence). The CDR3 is CASSHYGQRGYGYTF. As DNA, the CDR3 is TGTGCCAGCAGCCATTATGGACAGCGCGGCTATGGCTACACCTTC.

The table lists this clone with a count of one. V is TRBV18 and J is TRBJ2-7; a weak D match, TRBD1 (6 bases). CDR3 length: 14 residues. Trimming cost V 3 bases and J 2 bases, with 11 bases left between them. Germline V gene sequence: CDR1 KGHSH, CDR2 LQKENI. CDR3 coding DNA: TGTGCCAGCTCACCTGTTGGACAGACCTACGAGCAGTACTTC. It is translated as CASSPVGQTYEQYF.

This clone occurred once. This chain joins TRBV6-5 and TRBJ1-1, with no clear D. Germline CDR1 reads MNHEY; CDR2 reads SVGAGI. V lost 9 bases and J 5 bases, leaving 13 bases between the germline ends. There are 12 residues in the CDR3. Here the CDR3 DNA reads TGTGCCAGTATGCGATCAGGTACTGAAGCTTTCTTT. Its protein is CASMRSGTEAFF.

This CDR3 is CAAKTGVGQPQHF. The CDR3 DNA is TGTGCCGCGAAGACAGGAGTAGGTCAGCCCCAGCATTTT. This chain uses TRBV10-3 with TRBJ1-5; D is perhaps TRBD1 (6 bases). Trimming removed 11 bases from V and 6 bases from J, with 17 bases in between. The CDR3 spans 13 residues. The germline CDR1 and CDR2 sequences are ENHRY and SYGVKD.

The CDR3 coding sequence is TGTGCCAGCCAACAGGGGAGGAGCACTGAAGCTTTCTTT. This sequence encodes CASQQGRSTEAFF. The V and J genes are TRBV6-5 and TRBJ1-1; the match to TRBD1 covers 7 bases. Losses at the gene ends were 8 bases for V and 4 bases for J; bases not matched to a gene: 7. The CDR3 is made up of 13 amino acids. Germline CDR1 and CDR2: MNHEY and SVGAGI.

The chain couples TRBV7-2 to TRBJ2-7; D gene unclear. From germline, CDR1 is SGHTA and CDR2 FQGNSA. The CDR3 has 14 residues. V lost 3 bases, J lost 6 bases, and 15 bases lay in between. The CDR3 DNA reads TGTGCCAGCAGCTTTGGTGAGTTTATCGGCGAGCAGTACTTC. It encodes CASSFGEFIGEQYF.

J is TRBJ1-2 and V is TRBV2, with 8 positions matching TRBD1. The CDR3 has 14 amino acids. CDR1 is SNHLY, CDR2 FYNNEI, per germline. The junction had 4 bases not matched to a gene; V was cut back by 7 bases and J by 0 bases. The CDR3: CASTGQGPNYGYTF. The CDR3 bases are TGTGCCAGCACAGGACAGGGACCTAACTATGGCTACACCTTC.

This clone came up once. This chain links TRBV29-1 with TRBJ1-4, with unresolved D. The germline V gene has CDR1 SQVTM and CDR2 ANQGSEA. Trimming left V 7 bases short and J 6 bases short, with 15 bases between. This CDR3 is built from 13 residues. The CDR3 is CSAKGRLDEKLFF. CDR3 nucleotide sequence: TGCAGCGCGAAAGGGAGACTAGATGAAAAACTGTTTTTT.

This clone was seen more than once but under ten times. The CDR3 DNA reads as TGTGCCAGTAGTATAGATGAGGGACAGTCAGGCGCTGAAGCTTTCTTT. The encoded protein is CASSIDEGQSGAEAFF. This chain joins TRBV19 and TRBJ1-1, with 7 bases lining up with TRBD1. CDR1 is LNHDA and CDR2 is SQIVND in the germline V gene (reference sequence). This CDR3 has 16 amino acids. Germline trimming cut 0 bases from V and 6 bases from J; bases unmatched to any gene: 10.

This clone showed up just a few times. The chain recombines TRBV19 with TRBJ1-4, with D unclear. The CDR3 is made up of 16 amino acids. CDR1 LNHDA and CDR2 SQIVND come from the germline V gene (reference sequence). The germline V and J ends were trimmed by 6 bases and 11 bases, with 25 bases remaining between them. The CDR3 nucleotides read TGTGCCAGTAGCCCTCGGATGGCGGAGGTAACAAGGAAACTGTTTTTT. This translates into CASSPRMAEVTRKLFF.

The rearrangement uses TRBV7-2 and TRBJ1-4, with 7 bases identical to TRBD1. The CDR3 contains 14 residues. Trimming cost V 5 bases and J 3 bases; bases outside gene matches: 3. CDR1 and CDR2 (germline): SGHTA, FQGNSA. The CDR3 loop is CASSHGTANEKLFF. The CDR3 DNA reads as TGTGCCAGCAGCCACGGGACAGCTAATGAAAAACTGTTTTTT.